One sample yielded the 13 T cell receptor beta chains listed below, sequenced in a study. TCRdb fed the RT-PCR reads into MiXCR, producing one record per CDR3 protein. The repertoire consists of fewer than 800,000 distinct CDR3 sequences, with around 14% occurring once and the leading ten covering around 3.3%. The sequencing input was memory CD4+ T cells from blood. These receptors all stem from a female donor in good health, serving as a healthy control.

Only a few counts were recorded for this clonotype. The rearrangement joins TRBV10-3 to TRBJ1-1; 10 bases agree with TRBD1. Trimming cost V 3 bases and J 4 bases; bases outside gene matches: 11. The CDR3 totals 17 residues. In germline, CDR1 is ENHRY, CDR2 SYGVKD. The CDR3 DNA reads TGTGCCATCAGTGACCCCAGGGGGGGACAGGGGAGCACTGAAGCTTTCTTT. Translation gives CAISDPRGGQGSTEAFF.

This clonotype came up a few times. The rearrangement links TRBV10-2 to TRBJ2-2, with 8 bases that match TRBD1. The CDR3 consists of 14 residues. Germline V gene sequence: CDR1 WSHSY, CDR2 SAAADI. Losses at the gene ends were 7 bases for V and 2 bases for J; bases not matched to a gene: 3. The CDR3 reads CASIGTGNTGELFF. In nucleotides, the CDR3 is TGCGCCAGCATTGGGACAGGCAACACCGGGGAGCTGTTTTTT.

This clonotype has only a few counts. The chain combines TRBV7-9 with TRBJ2-3, with TRBD1 identical over 7 bases. V lost 5 bases and J lost 9; bases outside the gene matches: 5. Germline lookup yields CDR1 SEHNR and CDR2 FQNEAQ (reference sequence). The CDR3 has 12 amino acids. This chain's CDR3 is CASSPGQATQYF. CDR3 in DNA: TGTGCCAGCAGCCCCGGACAGGCCACGCAGTATTTT.

This clonotype was seen at least ten times. The chain is built from TRBV20-1 and TRBJ2-7; 8 bases align to TRBD2. Germline loops: CDR1 DFQATT, CDR2 SNEGSKA (reference sequence). This CDR3 contains 13 residues. Trimming cost V 5 bases and J 7 bases; bases outside gene matches: 10. The CDR3 loop reads CSAALAVLGEQYF. CDR3 bases: TGCAGTGCTGCACTAGCGGTACTGGGAGAGCAGTACTTC.

The rearrangement joins TRBV4-1 to TRBJ1-1; tentatively, D is TRBD1 (5 bases). Germline lookup yields CDR1 MGHRA and CDR2 YSYEKL. The germline V and J ends were trimmed by 3 bases and 0 bases, with 14 bases remaining between them. This CDR3 contains 16 residues. The CDR3 spells CASSQGRIFMNTEAFF. The CDR3, as DNA: TGCGCCAGCAGCCAGGGACGGATATTCATGAACACTGAAGCTTTCTTT.

About this clonotype itself: The junction shows a germline mismatch at one end, possibly a read error. The rearrangement joins TRBV6-1 to TRBJ1-2; 9 bases line up with TRBD1. CDR1 is MNHNS, CDR2 SASEGT, per germline. The CDR3 sequence is 15 residues long. The CDR3 DNA follows: TGTGCCAACAGTGAAGGTCCCAGGACAGGGGTAGGCTACACCTTC. Protein sequence: CANSEGPRTGVGYTF.

This clonotype has ten or more counts. This chain joins TRBV20-1 and TRBJ1-2; unclear D gene. CDR3 size: 12 residues. Germline CDR1 and CDR2: DFQATT and SNEGSKA (reference sequence). V was shortened by 8 bases and J by 2 bases, with 12 bases between the two germline ends. CDR3 amino acids: CSPAEGNYGYTF. CDR3 bases: TGCAGTCCTGCAGAGGGAAACTATGGCTACACCTTC.

This clonotype was counted a few times. The chain employs TRBV27 and TRBJ1-6, with D perhaps matching TRBD1 (5 bases). The CDR3 covers 14 residues. Trimming took 8 bases from V and 9 from J, leaving 17 bases between them. The germline CDR1 and CDR2 sequences are MNHEY and SMNVEV (reference sequence). CDR3 DNA sequence: TGTGCCAGCGCATGGCAGGGCTCCAGTTCACCCCTCCACTTT. Protein sequence: CASAWQGSSSPLHF.

The CDR3 reads CSARAGGLGTDTQYF. The CDR3 DNA follows: TGCAGTGCTAGAGCGGGGGGCTTGGGCACAGATACGCAGTATTTT. V gene TRBV20-1 combines with J gene TRBJ2-3; perhaps TRBD2 as D (7 bases). The V gene's germline CDR1 is DFQATT and CDR2 SNEGSKA (reference sequence). The CDR3 contains 15 residues. The V and J ends lost 1 base and 1 base respectively, with 12 bases between them.

V is TRBV29-1 and J is TRBJ1-6; TRBD1 matches 9 bases. Losses at the gene ends were 6 bases for V and 8 bases for J; bases not matched to a gene: 2. CDR1 and CDR2 (germline): SQVTM, ANQGSEA. This CDR3 spans 12 amino acids. CDR3 region: CSVGDRDSPLHF. CDR3 sequence (DNA): TGCAGCGTGGGGGACAGGGATTCACCCCTCCACTTT.

This clonotype was observed a handful of times. Here the CDR3 reads CASSASRGANVLTF. The CDR3 DNA reads as TGTGCCAGCAGCGCCTCTCGAGGGGCCAACGTCCTGACTTTC. The chain employs TRBV12-3 or TRBV12-4 and TRBJ2-6; D ambiguous. The CDR3 runs to 14 residues. Trimming stripped 6 bases from V and 4 bases from J, with 10 bases between.

V is TRBV20-1 and J is TRBJ1-4; D not certain. The CDR3 spans 13 residues. Per the germline V gene, CDR1 is DFQATT and CDR2 is SNEGSKA (reference sequence). V was cut by 3 bases and J by 6 bases, with 11 bases left in between. This CDR3 is CSASGEVDEKLFF. CDR3 in DNA: TGCAGTGCTAGCGGGGAGGTTGATGAAAAACTGTTTTTT.

CDR3 sequence: CASGTWGEKLFF. The CDR3, as DNA: TGTGCCAGCGGGACTTGGGGTGAAAAACTGTTTTTT. The rearrangement links TRBV7-9 to TRBJ1-4; D is perhaps TRBD1 (5 bases). V shed 8 bases and J shed 7 bases, with 11 bases lying between them. This CDR3 contains 12 residues. The germline CDR1 and CDR2 sequences are SEHNR and FQNEAQ (reference sequence). Combining the CDR3 with reference TRBV7-9 and TRBJ1-4 gives the whole variable domain DTGVSQNPRHKITKRGQNVTFRCDPISEHNRLYWYRQTLGQGPEFLTYFQNEAQLEKSRLLSDRFSAERPKGSFSTLEIQRTEQGDSAMYLCASGTWGEKLFFGSGTQLSVL.